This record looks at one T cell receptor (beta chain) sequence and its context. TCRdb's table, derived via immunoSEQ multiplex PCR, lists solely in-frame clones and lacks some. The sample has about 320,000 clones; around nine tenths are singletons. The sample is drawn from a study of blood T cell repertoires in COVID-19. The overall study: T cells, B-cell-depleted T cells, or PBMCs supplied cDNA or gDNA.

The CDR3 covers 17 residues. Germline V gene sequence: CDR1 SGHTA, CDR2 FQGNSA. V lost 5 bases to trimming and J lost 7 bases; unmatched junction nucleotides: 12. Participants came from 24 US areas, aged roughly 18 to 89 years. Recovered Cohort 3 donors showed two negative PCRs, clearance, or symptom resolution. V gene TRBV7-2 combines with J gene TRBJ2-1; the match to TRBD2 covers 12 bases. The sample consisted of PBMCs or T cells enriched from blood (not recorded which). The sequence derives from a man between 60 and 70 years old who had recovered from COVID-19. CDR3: CASSPSSSGGGKNEQFF. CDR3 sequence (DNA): TGTGCCAGCAGCCCCTCCTCTAGCGGGGGGGGGAAGAATGAGCAGTTCTTC.